These 2 T cell receptor beta chains share one sample of origin, sequenced in a study of T cell repertoires in cytomegalovirus infection (dated by TCRdb to the late 2010s). TCRdb records Illumina HiSeq 1500 as the sequencer. TCRdb trimmed public reads at Q25 via fastp, called clones via MiXCR and kept in-frame beta chains. Rows are unified per CDR3 protein, each entry keeping the most common DNA and genes. The sample table contains about 300,000 distinct CDR3 sequences; only one count was recorded for about 8.8% of them. The ten most abundant clones make up more than 2.5% of the sample. Sequences were obtained from PBMCs. These receptors were collected from a human donor in good health (CMV status not recorded). Some clones in this sample may be carry-over from other donors' samples.

The genes are TRBV20-1 and TRBJ1-6; D ambiguous. The CDR3 totals 14 residues. V was trimmed by 5 bases and J by 7 bases, leaving 15 bases between them. Germline lookup yields CDR1 DFQATT and CDR2 SNEGSKA (reference sequence). The CDR3 loop is CSASRGPGNSPLHF. The CDR3 coding sequence is TGCAGTGCTTCCAGAGGGCCCGGAAATTCACCCCTCCACTTT.

The sample holds many counts of this clonotype. This sequence joins TRBV14 and TRBJ1-1, with D perhaps TRBD1 (5 bases). The ends were cut back, 4 bases at V and 5 bases at J, with 14 bases in the middle. Per germline, CDR1 SGHDN and CDR2 FVKESK. The CDR3 has 14 residues. The CDR3 region is CASSRRTSSTEAFF. In DNA, the CDR3 is TGTGCCAGCAGCCGAAGGACATCCTCGACTGAAGCTTTCTTT. Variable domain in full (rest from reference TRBV14 and TRBJ1-1): EAGVTQFPSHSVIEKGQTVTLRCDPISGHDNLYWYRRVMGKEIKFLLHFVKESKQDESGMPNNRFLAERTGGTYSTLKVQPAELEDSGVYFCASSRRTSSTEAFFGQGTRLTVV.